This T cell receptor beta chain derives from a study of beta chain features in type 1 diabetes. On this clone itself: Its specificity is unknown.

Donors contributed one heparinised blood draw apiece, averaging about 116 mL. Via the markers CD45RO/CCR7/CD25/CD127/CD95/CD27, stem cell-like memory, regulatory, central memory and naive CD4+ cells were sorted. Each sorted fraction was over 95% pure. Every isolated RNA sample was fully reverse transcribed, so sequencing captured expressed TCRB transcripts. Sequencing used immunoSEQ multiplex PCR; TCRdb keeps in-frame clones, though not all of them. The sample comprises 150,000 to 200,000 clones, more than 60% of which are singletons, and about 0.089% rests with the top ten. Unmatched junction bases numbered 5, after V lost 2 bases and J lost 5 bases. The CDR3 extends over 15 amino acids. CDR1 is SGHRS, CDR2 YFSETQ, per germline. Study observations and caveats: Shorter TCRB CDR3s, moderately but significantly so, marked every one of the four CD4+ subsets in Type 1 diabetes patients. PCR may have favored shorter templates equally in patients and controls.

The sample consisted of naive CD4+ T cells from blood. The sequence derives from a man aged 30 to 45 with type 1 diabetes. The chain joins TRBV5-1 to TRBJ2-3; 10 nucleotides line up with TRBD1. DNA of the CDR3: TGCGCCAGCAGCTTAGGAGACAGGGGGCTAGATACGCAGTATTTT. The encoded protein is CASSLGDRGLDTQYF.